The clone carrying this T cell receptor beta chain showed up just a few times. Antigen: not known. This sample stems from a study of beta chain features in type 1 diabetes. The CDR3 loop spans 14 amino acids. Germline CDR1 and CDR2: SNHLY and FYNNEI. With 7 bases removed from V and 6 bases from J, the gap between germline ends came to 18 bases. Every isolated RNA sample was fully reverse transcribed, so sequencing captured expressed TCRB transcripts. Assay: immunoSEQ multiplex PCR; the TCRdb copy retains only in-frame clones and omits some. The data contain some 150,000 clones, around 13% of them singletons. Points from the study as a whole: More deletions and fewer insertions at VDJ junctions were found in patients with type 1 diabetes. Patients' naive, central memory and Treg TCRB repertoires seemed closer to one another than those of healthy donors. People with Type 1 diabetes carried modestly yet significantly shorter TCRB CDR3s in all four CD4+ subsets.

This TCR came from a man aged 18 to 29 with type 1 diabetes. The chain employs TRBV2 and TRBJ1-1; D gene uncertain. Sequencing was done on a sample of central memory CD4+ T cells from blood. The CDR3 reads CASNGASARAEAFF. For the CDR3, the DNA is TGTGCCAGCAATGGTGCATCTGCCCGCGCTGAAGCTTTCTTT.